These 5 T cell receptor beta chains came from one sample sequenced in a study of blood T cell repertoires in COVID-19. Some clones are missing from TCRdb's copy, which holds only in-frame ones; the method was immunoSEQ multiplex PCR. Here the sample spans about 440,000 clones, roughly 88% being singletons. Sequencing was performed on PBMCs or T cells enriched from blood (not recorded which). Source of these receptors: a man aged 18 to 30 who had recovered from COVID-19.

CDR3: CASSFLRGDNEQFF. In DNA form, the CDR3 reads TGTGCCAGCAGCTTTCTGCGGGGGGACAATGAGCAGTTCTTC. The chain combines TRBV7-9 with TRBJ2-1, with 8 positions matching TRBD2. Germline loops: CDR1 SEHNR, CDR2 FQNEAQ (reference sequence). The J segment lost 5 bases and the V segment lost 3 bases, leaving 3 bases of the junction unmatched. The CDR3 contains 14 residues.

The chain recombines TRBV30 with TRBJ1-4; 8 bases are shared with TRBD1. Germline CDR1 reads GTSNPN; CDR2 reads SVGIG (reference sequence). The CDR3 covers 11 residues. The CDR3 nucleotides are TGTGCATCTCGTGACAGGGGAGAACTGTTTTTT. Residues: CASRDRGELFF.

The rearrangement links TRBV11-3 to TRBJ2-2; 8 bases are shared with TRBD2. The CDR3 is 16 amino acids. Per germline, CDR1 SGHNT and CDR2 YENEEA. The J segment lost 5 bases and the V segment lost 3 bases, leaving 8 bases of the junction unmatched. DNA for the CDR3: TGTGCCAGCAGCTTTGGGCTAGCGGGTGATACCGGGGAGCTGTTTTTT. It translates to CASSFGLAGDTGELFF. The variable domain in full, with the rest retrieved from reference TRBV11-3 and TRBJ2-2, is EAGVVQSPRYKIIEKKQPVAFWCNPISGHNTLYWYLQNLGQGPELLIRYENEEAVDDSQLPKDRFSAERLKGVDSTLKIQPAELGDSAVYLCASSFGLAGDTGELFFGEGSRLTVL.

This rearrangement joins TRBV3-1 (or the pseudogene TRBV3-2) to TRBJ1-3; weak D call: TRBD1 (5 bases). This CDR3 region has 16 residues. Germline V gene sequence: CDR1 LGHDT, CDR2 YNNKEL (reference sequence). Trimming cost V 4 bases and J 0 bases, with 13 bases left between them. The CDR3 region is CASSRDFSSSGNTIYF. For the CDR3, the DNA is TGTGCCAGCAGCCGGGACTTCTCCAGCTCTGGAAACACCATATATTTT.

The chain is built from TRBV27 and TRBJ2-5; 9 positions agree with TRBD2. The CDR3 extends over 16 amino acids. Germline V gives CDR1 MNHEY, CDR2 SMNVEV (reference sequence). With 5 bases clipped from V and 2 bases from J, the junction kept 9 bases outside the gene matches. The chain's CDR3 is CASSPTQREVQETQYF. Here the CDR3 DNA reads TGTGCCAGCAGTCCTACTCAGCGGGAGGTTCAAGAGACCCAGTACTTC.